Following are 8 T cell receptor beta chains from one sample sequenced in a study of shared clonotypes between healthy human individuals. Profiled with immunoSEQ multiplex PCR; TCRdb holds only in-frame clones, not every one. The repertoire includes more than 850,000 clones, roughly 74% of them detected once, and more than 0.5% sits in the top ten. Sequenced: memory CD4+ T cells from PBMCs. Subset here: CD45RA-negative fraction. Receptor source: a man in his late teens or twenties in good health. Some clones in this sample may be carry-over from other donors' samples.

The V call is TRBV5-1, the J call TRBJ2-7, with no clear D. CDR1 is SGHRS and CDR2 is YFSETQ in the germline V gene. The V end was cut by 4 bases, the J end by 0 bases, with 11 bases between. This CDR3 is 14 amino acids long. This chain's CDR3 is CASSPTASSYEQYF. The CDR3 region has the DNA TGCGCCAGCAGCCCCACTGCAAGCTCCTACGAGCAGTACTTC.

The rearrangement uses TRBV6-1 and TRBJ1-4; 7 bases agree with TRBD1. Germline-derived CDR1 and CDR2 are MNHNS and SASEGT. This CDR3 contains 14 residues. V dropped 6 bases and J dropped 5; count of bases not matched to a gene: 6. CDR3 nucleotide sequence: TGTGCCAGCAGCATGGGACAGAGGAATGAAAAACTGTTTTTT. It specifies CASSMGQRNEKLFF.

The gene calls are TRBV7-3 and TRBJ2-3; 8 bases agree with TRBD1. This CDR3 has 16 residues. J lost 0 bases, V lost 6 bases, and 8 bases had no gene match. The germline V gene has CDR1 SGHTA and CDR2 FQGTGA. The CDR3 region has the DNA TGTGCCAGCAGTAAGGGCCAGGGGGCCAGCACAGATACGCAGTATTTT. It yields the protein CASSKGQGASTDTQYF.

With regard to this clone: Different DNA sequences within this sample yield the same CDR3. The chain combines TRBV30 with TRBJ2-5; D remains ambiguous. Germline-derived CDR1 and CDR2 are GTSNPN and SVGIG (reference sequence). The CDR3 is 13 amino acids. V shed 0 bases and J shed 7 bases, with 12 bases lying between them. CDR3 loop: CAWSVGLEGTQYF. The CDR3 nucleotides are TGTGCCTGGAGTGTCGGCTTAGAAGGGACCCAGTACTTC.

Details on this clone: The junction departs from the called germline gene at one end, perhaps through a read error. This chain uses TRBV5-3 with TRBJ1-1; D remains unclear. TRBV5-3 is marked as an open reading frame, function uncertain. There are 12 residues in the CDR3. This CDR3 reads CASSWEDTEAFF. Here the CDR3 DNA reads TGTGCCAGCAGCTGGGAGGACACTGAAGCTTTCTTT.

In DNA form, the CDR3 reads TGTGCCAGCAGCTTGGGACTCCTAAGGAGCTCTGGGGCCAACGTCCTGACTTTC. Residues: CASSLGLLRSSGANVLTF. The rearrangement joins TRBV5-4 to TRBJ2-6; D gene unclear. The CDR3 is 18 residues long. CDR1 and CDR2 from the germline V gene are SGHNT and YYREEE (reference sequence). V dropped 0 bases and J dropped 0 bases, with 13 bases sitting between them.

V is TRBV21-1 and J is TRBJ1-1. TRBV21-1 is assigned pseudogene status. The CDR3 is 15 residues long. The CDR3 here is CASSKARGGNTEAFF. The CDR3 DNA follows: TGTGCCAGCAGCAAAGCGCGCGGGGGCAACACTGAAGCTTTCTTT.

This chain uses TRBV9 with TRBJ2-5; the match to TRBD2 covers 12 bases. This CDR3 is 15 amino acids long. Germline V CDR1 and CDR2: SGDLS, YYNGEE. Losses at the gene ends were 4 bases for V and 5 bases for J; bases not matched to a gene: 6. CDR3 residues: CASSPRLAGVETQYF. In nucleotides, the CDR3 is TGTGCCAGCAGCCCGAGACTAGCGGGAGTGGAGACCCAGTACTTC.